This T cell receptor (beta chain) derives from a study of early T cells in non-severe SARS-CoV-2 infection. Broader study findings: VDJdb-based annotation leaned toward anti-spike CD8 responses and missed private and CD4 specificities.

The CDR3 runs 15 residues. The ends lost 2 bases at V and 9 bases at J; junction bases unmatched: 6. Germline V gene data show CDR1 as SGHAT and CDR2 as FQNNGV. A remark on this clonotype: Its antigen is unidentified.

As part of library construction, unique molecular identifiers were attached to individual cDNA molecules. Each CDR3 protein gets one entry after TCRdb re-called the 5' RACE reads with MiXCR. The repertoire holds 30,000 to 35,000 distinct CDR3 sequences, with approximately 5.2% as singletons. This sequence joins TRBV11-2 and TRBJ2-1; 11 bases match TRBD2. Sequencing was performed on whole blood. This sequence was found in an adult who was a healthcare worker with PCR-confirmed SARS-CoV-2 infection or an uninfected control (not recorded which). The chain's CDR3 is CASSLILAGGAEQFF. CDR3 DNA: TGTGCCAGCAGCTTAATCCTAGCGGGAGGTGCTGAGCAGTTCTTC.